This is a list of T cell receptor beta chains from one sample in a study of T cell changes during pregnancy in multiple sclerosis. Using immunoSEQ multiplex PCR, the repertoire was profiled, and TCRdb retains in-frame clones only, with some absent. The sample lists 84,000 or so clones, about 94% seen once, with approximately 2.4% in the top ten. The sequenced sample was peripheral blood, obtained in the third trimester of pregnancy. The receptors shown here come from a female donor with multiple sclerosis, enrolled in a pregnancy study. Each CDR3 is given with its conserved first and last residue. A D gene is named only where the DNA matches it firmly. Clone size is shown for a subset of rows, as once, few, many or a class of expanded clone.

CAWSSPPSQETQYF	TGTGCCTGGAGTAGCCCCCCGAGCCAAGAGACCCAGTACTTC	TRBV30	TRBJ2-5	NA	NA
CASSYGEGYYEQYF	TGTGCCAGCAGTTATGGTGAGGGATACTACGAGCAGTACTTC	TRBV6-5	TRBJ2-7	NA	NA
CASSEISTGIAKNIQYF	TGTGCCAGCAGTGAAATATCGACAGGGATAGCCAAAAACATTCAGTACTTC	TRBV2	TRBJ2-4	TRBD1	NA
CASSARTGDPGGEQFF	TGTGCCAGCAGTGCCCGGACAGGGGACCCCGGTGGTGAGCAGTTCTTC	TRBV9	TRBJ2-1	TRBD1	NA
CASGLVPRPPGYEQYF	TGTGCTAGTGGTTTGGTACCAAGGCCACCGGGTTACGAGCAGTACTTC	TRBV12-5	TRBJ2-7	NA	NA
CASSVRAGGDTQYF	TGTGCCAGCAGCGTCCGGGCCGGCGGGGATACGCAGTATTTT	TRBV9	TRBJ2-3	NA	NA
CASRRTGGYKGYGYTF	TGTGCCAGTAGGAGGACAGGGGGCTATAAAGGGTATGGCTACACCTTC	TRBV19	TRBJ1-2	TRBD1	NA
CASNRDANTGELFF	TGTGCCAGCAACAGGGACGCGAACACCGGGGAGCTGTTTTTT	TRBV19	TRBJ2-2	NA	NA
CASSEPGNSNQPQHF	TGTGCCAGCAGTGAACCAGGGAATAGCAATCAGCCCCAGCATTTT	TRBV2	TRBJ1-5	NA	NA
CASSNQGAEQYF	TGCGCCAGCAGTAACCAAGGGGCCGAGCAGTACTTC	TRBV10-1	TRBJ2-7	NA	NA
CASSVQGYLQPQHF	TGTGCCAGCAGTGTACAGGGGTATCTTCAGCCCCAGCATTTT	TRBV27	TRBJ1-5	TRBD1	NA
CASSQGQTYNSPLHF	TGCGCCAGCAGCCAAGGACAGACCTATAATTCACCCCTCCACTTT	TRBV4-1	TRBJ1-6	NA	NA
CASSLGPLSGNTIYF	TGTGCCAGCAGCTTAGGGCCTCTCTCTGGAAACACCATATATTTT	TRBV7-2	TRBJ1-3	NA	NA
CASSSQGYHEQYF	TGTGCCAGCAGTTCCCAGGGCTACCACGAGCAGTACTTC	TRBV6-5	TRBJ2-7	NA	NA
CASSPPWVGGFSISNQPQHF	TGTGCCAGCAGCCCACCCTGGGTGGGGGGTTTTAGTATTAGCAATCAGCCCCAGCATTTT	TRBV7-8	TRBJ1-5	NA	NA
CASADRGEDTEAFF	TGTGCCAGTGCAGACAGGGGCGAGGACACTGAAGCTTTCTTT	TRBV19	TRBJ1-1	TRBD1	NA
CASSPRAGGTYEQYF	TGTGCCAGCAGCCCCCGGGCAGGAGGGACCTACGAGCAGTACTTC	TRBV7-3	TRBJ2-7	NA	NA
CASSLDRGGLDTQYF	TGTGCCAGCAGCTTGGATCGGGGGGGCCTCGATACGCAGTATTTT	TRBV5-8	TRBJ2-3	TRBD2	NA
CASIQQGPLRNTIYF	TGTGCCAGCATCCAACAGGGACCCCTGAGAAACACCATATATTTT	TRBV6-1	TRBJ1-3	NA	NA
CASNRESRGSGQINYGYTF	TGCGCCAGCAACCGAGAGTCGAGAGGGTCCGGACAGATTAACTATGGCTACACCTTC	TRBV10-1	TRBJ1-2	NA	NA
CASSEGTGPTDTQYF	TGTGCCAGCAGCGAGGGGACAGGACCCACAGATACGCAGTATTTT	TRBV9	TRBJ2-3	TRBD1	NA
CASSVVGDRARTAEAFF	TGTGCCAGCAGCGTGGTCGGGGACAGGGCCCGAACCGCTGAAGCTTTCTTT	TRBV9	TRBJ1-1	TRBD1	NA
CASSLDGTSDEKLFF	TGCGCCAGCAGCTTGGACGGGACATCGGATGAAAAACTGTTTTTT	TRBV5-1	TRBJ1-4	NA	NA
CASSQGPGTGSGNTIYF	TGCGCCAGCAGCCAGGGACCCGGGACAGGGAGTGGAAACACCATATATTTT	TRBV4-1	TRBJ1-3	TRBD1	once
CASSARTSEHEQYF	TGTGCCAGCAGCGCAAGGACTAGCGAGCACGAGCAGTACTTC	TRBV9	TRBJ2-7	TRBD2	NA
CASQIGGEPIYGYTF	TGTGCCAGCCAAATAGGGGGGGAACCCATCTATGGCTACACCTTC	TRBV2	TRBJ1-2	NA	NA
CAWEGASGVYRQFF	TGTGCCTGGGAGGGAGCTAGCGGGGTCTATAGGCAGTTCTTC	TRBV30	TRBJ2-1	TRBD2	once
CATSRGQTNYGYTF	TGTGCCACCAGCCGTGGACAGACCAACTATGGCTACACCTTC	TRBV15	TRBJ1-2	NA	NA
CASSSGTTGGDEQFF	TGCGCCAGCAGCTCAGGGACGACAGGGGGGGATGAGCAGTTCTTC	TRBV5-1	TRBJ2-1	TRBD1	NA
CASSQVDRVLEQYF	TGCGCCAGCAGCCAAGTCGACAGGGTCCTCGAGCAGTACTTC	TRBV4-1	TRBJ2-7	TRBD1	NA